A selection of T cell receptor beta chains follows, all from one sample in a study of cytomegalovirus exposure and HLA in healthy donors. Some clones are missing from TCRdb's copy, which holds only in-frame ones; the method was immunoSEQ multiplex PCR. There are under 50,000 clones in the sample; approximately 93% occur only once, and 7.8% lies in the top ten. The sample was PBMCs. All receptors come from a woman aged 18-29 years in good health and CMV-seropositive. Both conserved end residues are part of each CDR3. Fields, in order: CDR3 protein, CDR3 DNA, V gene, D gene, J gene. The D gene is left open where the match is weak.

CDR3: CASSPGRLGTDTQYF
DNA: TGTGCCAGCTCCCCTGGGAGACTAGGCACAGATACGCAGTATTTT
V: TRBV27
D: .
J: TRBJ2-3

CDR3: CASGWTGDETQYF
DNA: TGTGCTAGTGGTTGGACAGGGGACGAGACCCAGTACTTC
V: TRBV12-5
D: TRBD1
J: TRBJ2-5

CDR3: CACLAGLGNEQFF
DNA: TGTGCCTGTCTAGCGGGGTTAGGTAATGAGCAGTTCTTC
V: TRBV30
D: TRBD2
J: TRBJ2-1

CDR3: CASSPVPGQGLVSPLHF
DNA: TGTGCCAGCAGTCCGGTACCGGGACAGGGCCTGGTATCACCCCTCCACTTT
V: TRBV27
D: TRBD1
J: TRBJ1-6

CDR3: CASSLDRDGTGELFF
DNA: TGCGCCAGCAGCCTCGACAGGGACGGCACCGGGGAGCTGTTTTTT
V: TRBV4-1
D: TRBD1
J: TRBJ2-2

CDR3: CSARGMGQEYF
DNA: TGCAGTGCTAGAGGGATGGGACAGGAGTACTTC
V: TRBV20-1
D: TRBD1
J: TRBJ2-7

CDR3: CASAPDRLTGELFF
DNA: TGTGCCAGCGCCCCGGACAGACTCACCGGGGAGCTGTTTTTT
V: TRBV19
D: .
J: TRBJ2-2

CDR3: CASSSRGEGNEQFF
DNA: TGTGCCAGCAGTTCCAGGGGAGAGGGCAATGAGCAGTTCTTC
V: TRBV27
D: .
J: TRBJ2-1

CDR3: CASSLAGDYGYTF
DNA: TGTGCCAGCAGTTTGGCCGGGGACTATGGCTACACCTTC
V: TRBV27
D: .
J: TRBJ1-2

CDR3: CATLGGAEMNTGELFF
DNA: TGTGCCACCCTGGGGGGAGCTGAGATGAACACCGGGGAGCTGTTTTTT
V: TRBV10-3
D: .
J: TRBJ2-2

CDR3: CASSYFTGENTGELFF
DNA: TGTGCCAGCAGTTACTTCACGGGAGAGAACACCGGGGAGCTGTTTTTT
V: TRBV6-5
D: .
J: TRBJ2-2

CDR3: CASSFRDRYTDTQYF
DNA: TGTGCCAGCAGCTTCCGGGACAGGTACACAGATACGCAGTATTTT
V: TRBV27
D: TRBD1
J: TRBJ2-3

CDR3: CASRLTGLGETQYF
DNA: TGTGCCAGCAGGTTGACAGGGTTGGGGGAGACCCAGTACTTC
V: TRBV6-1
D: TRBD1
J: TRBJ2-5

CDR3: CAGSLQLGGGVGENIQYF
DNA: TGTGCCGGCAGTTTACAGTTAGGGGGGGGCGTTGGGGAAAACATTCAGTACTTC
V: TRBV27
D: .
J: TRBJ2-4